The clone carrying this TCR beta chain appeared once. The data stem from a study of blood T cell repertoires in COVID-19. Study information: The study drew acute and convalescent COVID-19 samples from the United States, Italy and Spain. In each case, the material was cDNA or gDNA derived from T cells, B-cell-depleted T cells, or PBMCs.

Trimming shortened V by 2 bases and J by 0 bases, and 11 bases separated the two germline ends. The CDR3 covers 16 residues. Germline assignment: CDR1 LNHDA and CDR2 SQIVND (reference sequence). Generated by immunoSEQ multiplex PCR, the TCRdb table keeps only in-frame clones and is missing some. The sample has some 100,000 clones; approximately 89% are singletons. The receptor comes from a man aged 55 to 70 with acute or convalescent COVID-19. The rearrangement joins TRBV19 to TRBJ2-4, with a weak D call TRBD1 (6 bases). Specimen: peripheral blood. The CDR3 DNA reads as TGTGCCAGTAGTATAAGGCAGGGGCTAGCCAAAAACATTCAGTACTTC. Translated: CASSIRQGLAKNIQYF.